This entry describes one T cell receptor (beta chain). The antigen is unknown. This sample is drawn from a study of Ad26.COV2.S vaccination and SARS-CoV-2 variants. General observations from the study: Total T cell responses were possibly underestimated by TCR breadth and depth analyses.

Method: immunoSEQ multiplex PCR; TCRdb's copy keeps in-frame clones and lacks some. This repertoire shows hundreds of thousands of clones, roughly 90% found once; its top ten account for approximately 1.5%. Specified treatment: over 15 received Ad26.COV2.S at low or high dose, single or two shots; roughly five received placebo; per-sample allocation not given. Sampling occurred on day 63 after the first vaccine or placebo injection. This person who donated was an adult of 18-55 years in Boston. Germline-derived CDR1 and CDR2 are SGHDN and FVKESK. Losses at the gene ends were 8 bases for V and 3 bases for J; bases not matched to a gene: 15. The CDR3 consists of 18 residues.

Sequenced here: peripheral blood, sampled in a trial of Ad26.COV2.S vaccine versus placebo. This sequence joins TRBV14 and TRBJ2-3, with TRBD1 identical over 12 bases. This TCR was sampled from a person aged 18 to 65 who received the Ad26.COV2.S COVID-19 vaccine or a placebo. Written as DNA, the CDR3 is TGTGCCAGCCAAATCAGACCGGGACAGGGGGCGGGGACAGATACGCAGTATTTT. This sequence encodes CASQIRPGQGAGTDTQYF.